Sequencing of this TCR beta chain was carried out in a study of post-analysis software for immune sequencing data. Study summary: The patients showed relapsing-remitting, secondary progressive and progressive-relapsing multiple sclerosis courses.

Trimming stripped 1 base from V and 5 bases from J, with 12 bases between. Per germline, CDR1 MNHEY and CDR2 SMNVEV (reference sequence). The CDR3 runs to 15 residues. The TCR beta cDNA libraries contained unique molecular identifiers. The authors obtained roughly 500,000 cDNA molecules from roughly 1.1 to 9.2 million T cells. MiXCR, run by TCRdb on the PCR reads, gives a single entry per CDR3 protein. This sample yields some 800,000 distinct CDR3 sequences, of which about 43% are seen a single time; just under 5% belongs to the top ten. Notes on the study in general: Elevated frequency relative to controls characterized about 5 TRBV segments in patients, TRBV5-6, TRBV5-1 and TRBV20-1 among them. Those with multiple sclerosis, the patient group, showed significantly lower normalized Chao1 diversity than controls.

The sample holds a few counts of this clonotype. Its specificity is unknown. This receptor was identified in a girl aged 10 to 17 with multiple sclerosis. This rearrangement joins TRBV27 to TRBJ1-5; no firm D call. Sequences were obtained from blood. CDR3 region: CASSLWAQSDQPQHF. The DNA for the CDR3 is TGTGCCAGCAGTTTATGGGCCCAGAGCGATCAGCCCCAGCATTTT.